The 14 T cell receptor beta chains below all came from one sample that was sequenced in a study of T cells in localized non-small cell lung cancer. Clones were read by immunoSEQ multiplex PCR, and TCRdb kept only the in-frame ones, dropping some. The repertoire holds 25,000 to 30,000 clones, around nine tenths seen once, with around 2.8% in the top ten. Sequenced material: peripheral blood, taken before any cancer treatment. Receptors were obtained from a woman aged 18 to 55 with stage I lung adenocarcinoma.

The chain employs TRBV15 and TRBJ2-1; 10 bases are shared with TRBD1. The CDR3 is made up of 15 amino acids. Germline V gene sequence: CDR1 LNHNV, CDR2 YYDKDF (reference sequence). V was pared by 1 base and J by 8 bases, with 5 bases of the junction left unmatched. The CDR3 spells CATSRARTGGHEQFF. The DNA for the CDR3 is TGTGCCACCAGCAGAGCTAGGACAGGGGGTCATGAGCAGTTCTTC.

The chain carries TRBV19 and TRBJ2-5; a weak D match, TRBD1 (6 bases). The CDR3 is 15 amino acids. CDR1 and CDR2 from the germline V gene are LNHDA and SQIVND (reference sequence). V was pared by 7 bases and J by 1 base, with 16 bases between. CDR3 region: CASKPWGQTQETQYF. The CDR3 DNA reads as TGTGCCAGTAAACCCTGGGGGCAGACCCAAGAGACCCAGTACTTC.

The chain joins TRBV29-1 to TRBJ2-1; TRBD2 matches 7 bases. CDR3 length: 14 amino acids. Germline V gives CDR1 SQVTM, CDR2 ANQGSEA. Trimming took 4 bases from V and 3 from J; bases not matched to a gene: 6. The CDR3 sequence is CSVVAGEGYNEQFF. As DNA, the CDR3 is TGCAGCGTTGTGGCGGGAGAGGGCTACAATGAGCAGTTCTTC.

This clone was picked up one time. The V gene is TRBV6-1, the J gene TRBJ1-1; D ambiguous. The V and J ends lost 7 bases and 4 bases respectively, with 16 bases between them. The CDR3 contains 14 residues. Looked up from germline, CDR1 is MNHNS and CDR2 is SASEGT. The chain's CDR3 is CASNLDRTSTEAFF. CDR3 coding DNA: TGTGCCAGCAACCTTGATAGGACTAGCACTGAAGCTTTCTTT.

This clone was counted between two and nine times. The chain couples TRBV9 to TRBJ1-1, with 8 bases fitting TRBD1. CDR3 length: 14 residues. Germline V lookup: CDR1 SGDLS, CDR2 YYNGEE. Trimming took 4 bases from V and 4 from J; bases not matched to a gene: 6. For the CDR3, the DNA is TGTGCCAGCAGCCCCCCTGGACAGGGCACTGAAGCTTTCTTT. Its translation: CASSPPGQGTEAFF.

This CDR3 reads CASSAYGYTF. CDR3 bases: TGTGCCAGCAGTGCTTATGGCTACACCTTC. The V call is TRBV6-1, the J call TRBJ1-2; no firm D call. Germline V CDR1 and CDR2: MNHNS, SASEGT. The CDR3 is 10 amino acids. V lost 4 bases, J lost 5 bases, and 2 bases lay in between.

This clone was recorded once. V is TRBV9 and J is TRBJ2-2, with TRBD1 identical over 7 bases. This CDR3 has 13 residues. The V and J ends lost 3 bases and 8 bases, in that order; junction bases with no gene match: 4. Germline V gives CDR1 SGDLS, CDR2 YYNGEE. Here the CDR3 DNA reads TGTGCCAGCAGCGCCAGGGGGTCAGGGGAGCTGTTTTTT. As protein: CASSARGSGELFF.

The chain is built from TRBV18 and TRBJ2-1; TRBD1 might be the D (5 bases). CDR3 length equals 14 residues. The V end lost 1 base, the J end lost 8 bases, and 12 bases lay between the germline ends. Germline V gene lookup returns CDR1 KGHSH and CDR2 LQKENI. The CDR3 region is CASSPRVREDEQFF. DNA of the CDR3: TGTGCCAGCTCACCACGGGTCAGGGAAGATGAGCAGTTCTTC.

The chain's CDR3 is CASSLAQGSQPQHF. The CDR3 DNA follows: TGCGCCAGCAGCCTCGCGCAGGGGAGTCAGCCCCAGCATTTT. This chain connects TRBV4-1 to TRBJ1-5; a weak D match, TRBD1 (6 bases). The germline CDR1 and CDR2 sequences are MGHRA and YSYEKL. The V end was cut by 4 bases, the J end by 6 bases, with 13 bases between. The CDR3 runs to 14 residues.

The rearrangement joins TRBV13 to TRBJ2-1; D unresolved. The CDR3 totals 16 residues. Deletions cut 4 bases from V and 0 bases from J, with 13 bases between. The germline V gene has CDR1 PRHDT and CDR2 FYEKMQ (reference sequence). CDR3 amino acids: CASSSKYYSSYNEQFF. CDR3 bases: TGTGCCAGCAGCTCCAAATACTATAGCTCCTACAATGAGCAGTTCTTC.

This chain links TRBV27 with TRBJ2-7; 7 bases fit TRBD1. V shed 5 bases, J shed 3 bases, and the junction held 10 bases outside the gene matches. The length of the CDR3 is 15 residues. The germline V gene encodes CDR1 MNHEY and CDR2 SMNVEV (reference sequence). Written as DNA, the CDR3 is TGTGCCAGCAGTCCCTTAACAGGGGATATCTACGAGCAGTACTTC. It encodes CASSPLTGDIYEQYF.

The chain employs TRBV11-3 and TRBJ2-1; 11 bases are shared with TRBD2. The CDR3 covers 18 residues. Germline trimming cut 1 base from V and 0 bases from J; bases unmatched to any gene: 5. Germline-derived CDR1 and CDR2 are SGHNT and YENEEA. The DNA for the CDR3 is TGTGCCAGCAGCTTAGGGGGGACTAGCGGAAGCTCCTACAATGAGCAGTTCTTC. Protein product: CASSLGGTSGSSYNEQFF.

J is TRBJ2-1 and V is TRBV2; 12 bases fit TRBD2. After removal of 5 bases from V and 6 bases from J, the junction contained 5 bases not matched to a gene. From germline, CDR1 is SNHLY and CDR2 FYNNEI. The CDR3 runs 15 residues. The chain's CDR3 is CASSRTSGMANEQFF. The CDR3 nucleotides read TGTGCCAGCAGTAGGACTAGCGGGATGGCCAATGAGCAGTTCTTC.

V usage is TRBV18 and J usage is TRBJ2-7; no clear D gene. The CDR3 loop spans 14 amino acids. Trimming removed 2 bases from V and 3 bases from J, with 11 bases in between. Germline assignment: CDR1 KGHSH and CDR2 LQKENI. In nucleotides, the CDR3 is TGTGCCAGCTCACCATTTGATAGAAACTACGAGCAGTACTTC. This codes for CASSPFDRNYEQYF.